Sequencing of this T cell receptor (beta chain) was carried out in a study of regulatory T cells in long-lasting Graves disease. Notes on the study in general: It was in persistent disease that TRBV28, TRBJ1-2 and TRBJ2-5 were favored.

Libraries of TCR beta came from iRepertoire HTBI primers plus Arm-PCR of CDR3 regions. MiXCR, applied by TCRdb to the multiplex PCR reads, yields one record per CDR3 protein. The table has 350,000 to 500,000 distinct CDR3 sequences, 13% to 15% seen once. Documented time point: newly diagnosed GD, antithyroid drugs for less than 3 months. Making the TCR library involved RNA that had been extracted from PBMCs. Germline lookup yields CDR1 LGHDT and CDR2 YNNKEL (reference sequence). The CDR3 spans 20 residues. V lost 1 base, J lost 5 bases, and 19 bases stayed unmatched. This clonotype has just a few counts. The antigen is undetermined. These sequences were also reported in another study, on T cells in Graves' hyperthyroidism and ophthalmopathy. That work contributes: RT-PCR in the first round (using the HTBI primer set) targeted the TCR CDR3. Ophthalmopathy was separated from stable hyperthyroidism by a 13 V-J model. For ophthalmopathy, model prediction preceded onset by a median 6.5 months.

The chain has TRBV3-1 and TRBJ2-1, with TRBD2 identical over 8 bases. Specimen: peripheral blood mononuclear cells (PBMCs), collected at new diagnosis, from a patient treated with antithyroid drugs. This clonotype was sampled from a woman aged 45 to 65 with Graves disease. In DNA, the CDR3 is TGTGCCAGCAGCCAAGTAGCGGGGAGTGGATTCCCCTCCGGACACAATGAGCAGTTCTTC. Its translation is CASSQVAGSGFPSGHNEQFF.